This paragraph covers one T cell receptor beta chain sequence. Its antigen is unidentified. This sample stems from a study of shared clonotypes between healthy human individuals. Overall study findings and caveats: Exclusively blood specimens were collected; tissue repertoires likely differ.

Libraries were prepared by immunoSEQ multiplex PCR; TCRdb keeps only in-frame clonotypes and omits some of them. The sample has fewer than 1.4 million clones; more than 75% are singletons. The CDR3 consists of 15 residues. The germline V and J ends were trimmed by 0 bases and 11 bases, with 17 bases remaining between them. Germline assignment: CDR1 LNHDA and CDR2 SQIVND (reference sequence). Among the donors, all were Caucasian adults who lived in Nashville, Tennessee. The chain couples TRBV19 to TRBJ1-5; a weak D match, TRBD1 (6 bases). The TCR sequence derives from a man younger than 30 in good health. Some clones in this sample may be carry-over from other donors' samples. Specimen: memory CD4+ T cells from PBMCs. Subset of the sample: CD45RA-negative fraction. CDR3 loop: CASSIDGLQGQAQHF. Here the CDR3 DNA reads TGTGCCAGTAGTATAGACGGATTACAGGGACAAGCCCAGCATTTT.